This entry lists 13 T cell receptor beta chains sequenced from one sample in a study of response to subunit inactivated influenza vaccine. In TCRdb, the RT-PCR reads were re-called with MiXCR into one record per CDR3 protein. The top ten hold roughly 13% of the sample, which has around 570,000 distinct CDR3 sequences, approximately 7.7% seen once. This specimen consisted of PBMCs from blood, obtained around 25 months after vaccination. These receptors were collected from a man between 50 and 75 years old who received an inactivated influenza vaccine.

The V call is TRBV7-8, the J call TRBJ2-7; D not resolved. With 0 bases removed from V and 1 base from J, the gap between germline ends came to 10 bases. Germline CDR1 reads SGHVS; CDR2 reads FQNEAQ. The CDR3 loop spans 15 amino acids. The CDR3 region has the DNA TGTGCCAGCAGCTTAGCGCTGGTGGGATCCTACGAGCAGTACTTC. Translated, it gives CASSLALVGSYEQYF.

This clonotype was detected ten times or more. The V gene is TRBV25-1, the J gene TRBJ2-2; perhaps TRBD1 as D (5 bases). Germline assignment: CDR1 MGHDK and CDR2 SYGVNS. The CDR3 runs to 12 residues. The V end lost 4 bases, the J end lost 10 bases, and 10 bases lay between the germline ends. The CDR3 sequence: CASSVGGQELFF. The CDR3 DNA sequence: TGTGCCAGCAGTGTAGGCGGACAGGAGCTGTTTTTT.

This clonotype occurred a few times. J is TRBJ1-2 and V is TRBV5-6; 7 nucleotides agree with TRBD1. Looked up from germline, CDR1 is SGHDT and CDR2 is YYEEEE. This CDR3 is 15 amino acids long. J was trimmed by 7 bases and V by 4 bases; bases with no gene match: 13. In nucleotides, the CDR3 is TGTGCCAGCAGCCCGCCCGGCCAGGGGGGCCTTGGCTACACCTTC. Translating gives CASSPPGQGGLGYTF. Drawing the rest from reference TRBV5-6 and TRBJ1-2, the complete variable domain is DAGVTQSPTHLIKTRGQQVTLRCSPKSGHDTVSWYQQALGQGPQFIFQYYEEEERQRGNFPDRFSGHQFPNYSSELNVNALLLGDSALYLCASSPPGQGGLGYTFGSGTRLTVV.

The chain links TRBV9 to TRBJ2-7; 11 positions match TRBD2. The CDR3 runs to 15 residues. Unmatched junction bases numbered 2, after V lost 3 bases and J lost 0 bases. Germline CDR1 SGDLS, CDR2 YYNGEE. In nucleotides, the CDR3 is TGTGCCAGCAGCGGAGGACTAGCGGGCTCCTACGAGCAGTACTTC. Translated: CASSGGLAGSYEQYF.

The rearrangement links TRBV2 to TRBJ2-4, with D tentatively TRBD2 (6 bases). This CDR3 spans 16 amino acids. The ends were cut back, 2 bases at V and 4 bases at J, with 15 bases in the middle. Germline CDR1 SNHLY, CDR2 FYNNEI. This CDR3 reads CASSESWLAKKNIQYF. Here the CDR3 DNA reads TGTGCCAGCAGTGAATCTTGGCTAGCGAAAAAAAACATTCAGTACTTC.

This clonotype was counted only a few times. J is TRBJ2-7 and V is TRBV5-5; 7 bases match TRBD1. The CDR3 loop spans 13 amino acids. Germline CDR1 reads SGHKS; CDR2 reads YYEKEE (reference sequence). With V trimmed by 3 bases and J by 4 bases, 4 bases remained unmatched. The CDR3 loop is CASSSTGMYEQYF. The CDR3 bases are TGTGCCAGCAGCTCGACAGGGATGTACGAGCAGTACTTC.

This clonotype was counted only a few times. The chain recombines TRBV20-1 with TRBJ2-4; 9 nucleotides agree with TRBD1. CDR3 length: 15 amino acids. Germline values: CDR1 DFQATT, CDR2 SNEGSKA (reference sequence). Trimming removed 5 bases from V and 0 bases from J; junction bases left unmatched: 5. CDR3 in DNA: TGCAGTGCTTGGACAGGGGCAGTAGCCAAAAACATTCAGTACTTC. This encodes CSAWTGAVAKNIQYF.

This clonotype was counted many times. The rearrangement links TRBV6-1 to TRBJ1-2; perhaps TRBD1 as D (6 bases). CDR1 and CDR2 from the germline V gene are MNHNS and SASEGT. Trimming pared 6 bases from V and 2 bases from J, leaving 16 bases between. The CDR3 covers 15 residues. This CDR3 reads CASSLLATGNYGYTF. CDR3 DNA sequence: TGTGCCAGCAGCCTACTTGCTACAGGGAACTATGGCTACACCTTC.

Written as DNA, the CDR3 is TGTGCCAGCAGTGGCGGGCTATCCAAGACCCAGTACTTC. Protein: CASSGGLSKTQYF. The J gene is TRBJ2-5, the V gene TRBV2; tentative D call: TRBD2 (5 bases). Germline loops: CDR1 SNHLY, CDR2 FYNNEI. CDR3 length equals 13 residues. Trimming removed 4 bases from V and 6 bases from J, with 12 bases in between.

The chain couples TRBV6-2 or TRBV6-3 to TRBJ1-2; D possibly corresponds to TRBD1 (6 bases). This CDR3 has 15 residues. From germline, CDR1 is MNHEY and CDR2 SVGEGT. V lost 5 bases and J lost 1, with 14 bases in between. For the CDR3, the DNA is TGTGCCAGCAGTGTGGGACATATCCTTAACTATGGCTACACCTTC. Encoded protein: CASSVGHILNYGYTF.

The chain links TRBV12-3 or TRBV12-4 to TRBJ2-1; possible D gene TRBD2, 6 bases. With 6 bases removed from V and 9 bases from J, the gap between germline ends came to 9 bases. The CDR3 covers 11 residues. This CDR3 is CASRSGLEQFF. Written as DNA, the CDR3 is TGTGCCAGCAGGTCGGGACTTGAGCAGTTCTTC.

In the case of this clonotype: Germline is not matched at one junction end, which may reflect a read error. The chain's CDR3 is CTSSFSGSYEQYF. CDR3 in DNA: TGTACCAGCAGCTTTAGTGGGTCCTACGAGCAGTACTTC. This chain uses TRBV7-9 with TRBJ2-7; D is ambiguous. The CDR3 totals 13 residues. Germline CDR1 and CDR2: SEHNR and FQNEAQ (reference sequence).

This clonotype was observed many times. J is TRBJ2-7 and V is TRBV12-3 or TRBV12-4; 7 bases map to TRBD2. After removal of 6 bases from V and 5 bases from J, the junction contained 7 bases not matched to a gene. This CDR3 contains 13 residues. The CDR3 reads CASSSTAGNEQYF. Here the CDR3 DNA reads TGTGCCAGCAGCTCGACAGCGGGGAACGAGCAGTACTTC.